The 16 T cell receptor beta chains in this list originate from one sample, sequenced in a study of cytomegalovirus exposure and HLA in healthy donors. Use of 60 Vbeta and 13 Jbeta primers characterized the PCR. TCRdb's table, derived via immunoSEQ multiplex PCR, lists solely in-frame clones and lacks some. The profile shows around 180,000 clones, roughly 80% of them singletons. The material sequenced was PBMCs. These receptors originate from a man aged 30 to 45 in good health and CMV-seropositive.

The V call is TRBV10-3, the J call TRBJ2-5; 10 nucleotides line up with TRBD1. This CDR3 spans 13 amino acids. Per germline, CDR1 ENHRY and CDR2 SYGVKD. J lost 5 bases, V lost 10 bases, and 7 bases had no gene match. CDR3 protein: CATGTGESETQYF. CDR3 bases: TGTGCCACCGGGACAGGGGAATCGGAGACCCAGTACTTC.

The V and J genes are TRBV4-3 and TRBJ2-3; 8 bases are a match to TRBD2. With V trimmed by 1 base and J by 0 bases, 6 bases remained unmatched. CDR1 and CDR2 (germline): LGHNA, YSLEER. The CDR3 consists of 17 residues. CDR3 protein: CASSQGPIAGSTDTQYF. The CDR3, as DNA: TGCGCCAGCAGCCAAGGGCCGATAGCGGGGAGCACAGATACGCAGTATTTT.

The chain uses TRBV7-9 and TRBJ2-2; TRBD2 agrees at 11 bases. The CDR3 length is 14 residues. Looked up from germline, CDR1 is SEHNR and CDR2 is FQNEAQ (reference sequence). V shed 5 bases and J 6 bases; nucleotides not matched to a gene: 2. In DNA form, the CDR3 reads TGTGCCAGCAGCCTACTAGCGGGAGCCGGGGAGCTGTTTTTT. Its translation is CASSLLAGAGELFF.

The rearrangement links TRBV9 to TRBJ2-3, with D possibly matching TRBD2 (6 bases). Trimming shortened V by 2 bases and J by 2 bases, and 15 bases separated the two germline ends. CDR1 SGDLS and CDR2 YYNGEE come from the germline V gene. The CDR3 has 16 residues. This chain's CDR3 is CASSVQGLALTDTQYF. The DNA for the CDR3 is TGTGCCAGCAGCGTCCAGGGACTGGCCCTCACAGATACGCAGTATTTT.

V gene TRBV7-9 combines with J gene TRBJ1-5; 7 nucleotides agree with TRBD1. Looked up from germline, CDR1 is SEHNR and CDR2 is FQNEAQ (reference sequence). V gave up 5 bases and J gave up 2 bases; unmatched junction bases: 3. The CDR3 is 14 residues long. In DNA, the CDR3 is TGTGCCAGCAGCACAGGGGATGGCAATCAGCCCCAGCATTTT. Amino acids: CASSTGDGNQPQHF.

The CDR3 DNA sequence: TGTGCCAGTAGCCCCCCGGGACTAGCGGGAACAGATACGCAGTATTTT. It translates to CASSPPGLAGTDTQYF. This chain uses TRBV19 with TRBJ2-3, with TRBD2 matching 13 bases. The CDR3 spans 16 residues. Germline CDR1 is LNHDA and CDR2 is SQIVND (reference sequence). Trimming cost V 6 bases and J 3 bases; bases outside gene matches: 6.

The V and J genes are TRBV28 and TRBJ1-4; D is possibly TRBD1 (5 bases). V was trimmed by 4 bases and J by 0 bases, leaving 9 bases between them. CDR1 and CDR2 from the germline V gene are MDHEN and SYDVKM. This CDR3 has 15 residues. The DNA for the CDR3 is TGTGCCAGCAGTTCAAGGGGTTCAACTAATGAAAAACTGTTTTTT. It is translated as CASSSRGSTNEKLFF. The whole variable domain, filled in from reference TRBV28 and TRBJ1-4, reads DVKVTQSSRYLVKRTGEKVFLECVQDMDHENMFWYRQDPGLGLRLIYFSYDVKMKEKGDIPEGYSVSREKKERFSLILESASTNQTSMYLCASSSRGSTNEKLFFGSGTQLSVL.

The DNA of the CDR3 is TGTGCCACCCGACCGGGACTAGCGGGAGAGACCCAGTACTTC. It is translated as CATRPGLAGETQYF. The V gene is TRBV28, the J gene TRBJ2-5, with 12 bases lining up with TRBD2. Germline CDR1 and CDR2: MDHEN and SYDVKM. This CDR3 has 14 amino acids. With V trimmed by 10 bases and J by 4 bases, 7 bases remained unmatched.

The V gene is TRBV7-2, the J gene TRBJ1-5; D is unclear. The length of the CDR3 is 15 residues. Trimming left V 1 base short and J 0 bases short, with 7 bases between. In germline, CDR1 is SGHTA, CDR2 FQGNSA. In nucleotides, the CDR3 is TGTGCCAGCAGCTTAGTGACGGGTAGCAATCAGCCCCAGCATTTT. This translates into CASSLVTGSNQPQHF. The complete variable domain, with remaining parts taken from reference TRBV7-2 and TRBJ1-5, reads GAGVSQSPSNKVTEKGKDVELRCDPISGHTALYWYRQSLGQGLEFLIYFQGNSAPDKSGLPSDRFSAERTGGSVSTLTIQRTQQEDSAVYLCASSLVTGSNQPQHFGDGTRLSIL.

V gene TRBV2 combines with J gene TRBJ2-7; 9 bases are shared with TRBD1. CDR3 size: 13 residues. V shed 7 bases and J 5 bases; nucleotides not matched to a gene: 6. CDR1 is SNHLY, CDR2 FYNNEI, per germline. In DNA form, the CDR3 reads TGTGCCAGCACTACGGACAGGGGCAACGAGCAGTACTTC. It encodes CASTTDRGNEQYF.

This CDR3 is CASSSSGQGINEQFF. In nucleotides, the CDR3 is TGTGCCAGCAGTTCCTCGGGACAGGGGATCAATGAGCAGTTCTTC. The chain uses TRBV28 and TRBJ2-1; 10 nucleotides match TRBD1. Trimming removed 4 bases from V and 6 bases from J; junction bases left unmatched: 6. CDR3 length equals 15 residues. CDR1 is MDHEN and CDR2 is SYDVKM in the germline V gene.

The chain has TRBV28 and TRBJ2-7; D is possibly TRBD1 (6 bases). This CDR3 has 13 amino acids. Germline V gene data show CDR1 as MDHEN and CDR2 as SYDVKM. V lost 6 bases and J lost 0, with 9 bases in between. CDR3 amino acids: CASSAGVSYEQYF. CDR3 nucleotides: TGTGCCAGCAGCGCAGGGGTCTCCTACGAGCAGTACTTC.

This chain links TRBV19 with TRBJ2-7; D ambiguous. Trimming shortened V by 5 bases and J by 0 bases, and 8 bases separated the two germline ends. From germline, CDR1 is LNHDA and CDR2 SQIVND (reference sequence). The CDR3 consists of 13 residues. The CDR3 sequence is CASSYGRSYEQYF. DNA of the CDR3: TGTGCCAGTAGTTATGGGCGCTCCTACGAGCAGTACTTC.

V is TRBV6-6 and J is TRBJ1-1; D gene ambiguous. Germline-derived CDR1 and CDR2 are MNHNY and SVGAGI (reference sequence). This CDR3 region has 16 residues. V was shortened by 2 bases and J by 1 base, with 14 bases between the two germline ends. CDR3 region: CASSYEAVGRNTEAFF. CDR3 sequence (DNA): TGTGCCAGCAGTTACGAAGCGGTAGGGAGGAACACTGAAGCTTTCTTT.

The chain combines TRBV5-1 with TRBJ1-1; 8 nucleotides agree with TRBD1. The germline V gene has CDR1 SGHRS and CDR2 YFSETQ. The J segment lost 8 bases and the V segment lost 0 bases, leaving 3 bases of the junction unmatched. This CDR3 is built from 13 residues. CDR3 protein: CASSLDNRGEAFF. The CDR3 DNA sequence: TGCGCCAGCAGCTTGGACAACAGGGGGGAAGCTTTCTTT. Complete variable domain (other parts from reference TRBV5-1 and TRBJ1-1): KAGVTQTPRYLIKTRGQQVTLSCSPISGHRSVSWYQQTPGQGLQFLFEYFSETQRNKGNFPGRFSGRQFSNSRSEMNVSTLELGDSALYLCASSLDNRGEAFFGQGTRLTVV.

The chain couples TRBV5-1 to TRBJ2-1; 13 bases agree with TRBD2. V lost 3 bases to trimming and J lost 5 bases; unmatched junction nucleotides: 8. This CDR3 comprises 17 residues. Looked up from germline, CDR1 is SGHRS and CDR2 is YFSETQ. CDR3 nucleotide sequence: TGCGCCAGCAGCTCCAGGACTAGCGGGAGTGGGGACAATGAGCAGTTCTTC. Amino acids: CASSSRTSGSGDNEQFF.